This T cell receptor beta chain came from a study of T-cell memory formation after mild COVID-19. From 5'RACE with constant-segment primers came TCR alpha and TCR beta cDNA libraries that carried sample barcodes and UMIs. TCRdb re-called the 5' RACE reads with MiXCR, one entry per CDR3 protein. Among roughly 450,000 distinct CDR3 sequences listed, more than 15% were seen once. In regard to this clonotype: What it binds is not known.

General study points: Later expanders leaned CD4+, whereas day 15 to 85 contracting clones were balanced CD4/CD8.

Per the germline V gene, CDR1 is LGHNA and CDR2 is YSLEER. This CDR3 is built from 15 residues. V dropped 1 base and J dropped 4 bases, with 11 bases sitting between them. The clonotype comes from a young man who had mild COVID-19 (a few samples of this study predate the infection). Cell type and time point are not known. The sequencing input was PBMCs or a T cell subset sorted from them (not recorded which). The chain couples TRBV4-3 to TRBJ2-1, with unresolved D. The CDR3 loop reads CASSQGLTRYNEQFF. As DNA, the CDR3 is TGCGCCAGCAGCCAAGGGCTTACCCGTTACAATGAGCAGTTCTTC.